The 27 T cell receptor beta chains presented below share a single source sample, sequenced in a study of blood T cell repertoires in COVID-19. Clones were sequenced by immunoSEQ multiplex PCR, and TCRdb holds only the in-frame ones, with some missing. The table records about 210,000 clones, approximately 80% of them present only once. Sequencing used PBMCs or T cells enriched from blood (not recorded which). Receptor source: a man aged 25 to 40 with acute COVID-19.

The chain joins TRBV5-1 to TRBJ1-4; no clear D gene. V shed 5 bases and J shed 0 bases, with 8 bases lying between them. This CDR3 has 14 amino acids. CDR1 and CDR2 (germline): SGHRS, YFSETQ. This chain's CDR3 is CASSSDPTNEKLFF. CDR3 DNA: TGCGCCAGCAGTAGCGATCCAACTAATGAAAAACTGTTTTTT.

This sequence joins TRBV6-4 and TRBJ2-5, with 7 bases aligning to TRBD2. Trimming at V came to 5 bases and at J to 2 bases, leaving 8 bases not matched to a gene. Germline V gives CDR1 MRHNA, CDR2 SNTAGT. The CDR3 is made up of 15 amino acids. The CDR3 DNA reads TGTGCCAGCAGTCCCGGGACTACAAATCAAGAGACCCAGTACTTC. This gives the protein CASSPGTTNQETQYF.

The V call is TRBV15, the J call TRBJ1-5; no firm D call. Germline values: CDR1 LNHNV, CDR2 YYDKDF (reference sequence). The CDR3 is 16 residues long. Trimming shortened V by 0 bases and J by 2 bases, and 11 bases separated the two germline ends. This CDR3 reads CATSRDLGYGNQPQHF. The CDR3 DNA follows: TGTGCCACCAGCAGAGATCTCGGTTATGGCAATCAGCCCCAGCATTTT.

This sequence joins TRBV9 and TRBJ2-6; a possible D gene is TRBD2 (5 bases). Looked up from germline, CDR1 is SGDLS and CDR2 is YYNGEE. Trimming pared 0 bases from V and 4 bases from J, leaving 11 bases between. CDR3 length: 16 residues. CDR3 protein: CASSVDGGSGANVLTF. The CDR3 DNA sequence: TGTGCCAGCAGCGTAGATGGAGGTTCCGGGGCCAACGTCCTGACTTTC.

This clone appeared a single time. This sequence joins TRBV3-1 (or the pseudogene TRBV3-2) and TRBJ2-2; 8 bases agree with TRBD2. V was clipped by 1 base and J by 1 base; unmatched bases: 8. Germline-derived CDR1 and CDR2 are LGHDT and YNNKEL (reference sequence). The CDR3 runs to 18 residues. CDR3 protein: CASSQVSGDWVNTGELFF. The DNA of the CDR3 is TGTGCCAGCAGCCAAGTTAGCGGGGACTGGGTGAACACCGGGGAGCTGTTTTTT.

In this sample, this clone turned up once. The chain carries TRBV6-6 and TRBJ2-2, with TRBD2 matching 7 bases. The CDR3 loop spans 15 amino acids. The ends lost 5 bases at V and 4 bases at J; junction bases unmatched: 7. Germline V gene data show CDR1 as MNHNY and CDR2 as SVGAGI (reference sequence). The CDR3 nucleotides are TGTGCCAGCAGTGAGGGTCCGGGGGGCACCGGGGAGCTGTTTTTT. Protein sequence: CASSEGPGGTGELFF.

The chain carries TRBV10-1 and TRBJ2-3; no reliable D call. Germline V CDR1 and CDR2: WNHNN, SYGVQD (reference sequence). V lost 6 bases to trimming and J lost 6 bases, with 13 bases between them. This CDR3 has 13 amino acids. The CDR3 DNA sequence: TGCGCCAGCAGCGCTGTTCCTGCGGATACGCAGTATTTT. Translated, it gives CASSAVPADTQYF.

The chain recombines TRBV9 with TRBJ1-6; D is unresolved. Germline CDR1 and CDR2: SGDLS and YYNGEE. Deletions cut 4 bases from V and 0 bases from J, with 8 bases between. CDR3 length: 15 amino acids. CDR3 DNA sequence: TGTGCCAGCAGCCAAGGGAGCTCCTATAATTCACCCCTCCACTTT. This encodes CASSQGSSYNSPLHF. The variable domain in full, completed from reference TRBV9 and TRBJ1-6, reads DSGVTQTPKHLITATGQRVTLRCSPRSGDLSVYWYQQSLDQGLQFLIQYYNGEERAKGNILERFSAQQFPDLHSELNLSSLELGDSALYFCASSQGSSYNSPLHFGNGTRLTVT.

V gene TRBV5-5 combines with J gene TRBJ2-4, with a possible D match to TRBD2 (6 bases). V shed 6 bases and J shed 0 bases, with 7 bases lying between them. The CDR3 length is 13 residues. The V gene's germline CDR1 is SGHKS and CDR2 YYEKEE (reference sequence). The CDR3 spells CASTGLAKNIQYF. The CDR3 DNA is TGTGCCAGCACGGGACTAGCCAAAAACATTCAGTACTTC.

This chain uses TRBV14 with TRBJ1-1; TRBD1 is a possible D gene (5 bases). The CDR3 covers 16 residues. Trimming pared 5 bases from V and 5 bases from J, leaving 21 bases between. The germline V gene encodes CDR1 SGHDN and CDR2 FVKESK. CDR3 sequence (DNA): TGTGCCAGCAGCGCCCTTATGGGGGGTCTGAGGACTGAAGCTTTCTTT. This sequence encodes CASSALMGGLRTEAFF.

The chain is built from TRBV2 and TRBJ1-3, with a weak D call TRBD1 (5 bases). The ends were cut back, 3 bases at V and 3 bases at J, with 9 bases in the middle. CDR3 length: 14 residues. The germline V gene has CDR1 SNHLY and CDR2 FYNNEI. The CDR3 is CASSDAGVGNTIYF. CDR3 coding DNA: TGTGCCAGCAGTGATGCGGGGGTTGGAAACACCATATATTTT.

This chain links TRBV10-1 with TRBJ2-2; 8 positions agree with TRBD2. Germline CDR1 WNHNN, CDR2 SYGVQD (reference sequence). This CDR3 has 15 residues. V gave up 5 bases and J gave up 4 bases; unmatched junction bases: 6. The CDR3: CASSKRGFGTGELFF. The CDR3, as DNA: TGCGCCAGCAGTAAGCGGGGGTTCGGCACCGGGGAGCTGTTTTTT.

The V call is TRBV2, the J call TRBJ2-1; a weak D match, TRBD2 (7 bases). Trimming removed 0 bases at V and 7 bases at J, with 22 bases between. CDR1 is SNHLY, CDR2 FYNNEI, per germline. This CDR3 contains 18 residues. The CDR3 here is CASSEAGVGLGGRNEQFF. The CDR3 DNA reads as TGTGCCAGCAGTGAAGCGGGCGTCGGACTAGGGGGAAGAAATGAGCAGTTCTTC. The full variable domain, with the rest looked up from reference TRBV2 and TRBJ2-1, is EPEVTQTPSHQVTQMGQEVILRCVPISNHLYFYWYRQILGQKVEFLVSFYNNEISEKSEIFDDQFSVERPDGSNFTLKIRSTKLEDSAMYFCASSEAGVGLGGRNEQFFGPGTRLTVL.

CDR3 in DNA: TGTGCCTGGGACAGGTCCCCGCGGACTGAAGCTTTCTTT. Translated: CAWDRSPRTEAFF. This rearrangement joins TRBV30 to TRBJ1-1; a possible D gene is TRBD1 (6 bases). Trimming shortened V by 5 bases and J by 5 bases, and 15 bases separated the two germline ends. CDR1 and CDR2 from the germline V gene are GTSNPN and SVGIG (reference sequence). The CDR3 consists of 13 residues.

This clone was detected only once. The chain links TRBV5-1 to TRBJ1-6, with a tentative D call TRBD1 (6 bases). Germline V CDR1 and CDR2: SGHRS, YFSETQ. Deletions cut 5 bases from V and 9 bases from J, with 15 bases between. The CDR3 runs 14 residues. CDR3 residues: CASRVQQGGSPLHF. CDR3 bases: TGCGCCAGCAGGGTTCAACAGGGCGGTTCACCCCTCCACTTT.

V is TRBV6-1 and J is TRBJ2-7; TRBD2 matches at 8 bases. The germline V gene has CDR1 MNHNS and CDR2 SASEGT. The CDR3 length is 13 residues. Trimming at V came to 2 bases and at J to 12 bases, leaving 9 bases not matched to a gene. CDR3 in amino acids: CASSEWGTSDGYF. CDR3 sequence (DNA): TGTGCCAGCAGTGAATGGGGGACTAGTGATGGGTACTTC.

Only a few counts were recorded for this clone. The rearrangement uses TRBV10-1 and TRBJ2-1; TRBD1 matches 8 bases. The junction had 11 bases not matched to a gene; V was cut back by 9 bases and J by 4 bases. CDR1 and CDR2 from the germline V gene are WNHNN and SYGVQD (reference sequence). The CDR3 length is 15 residues. Here the CDR3 reads CARPPRQGAYNEQFF. The DNA of the CDR3 is TGCGCCAGACCCCCCCGGCAGGGGGCTTACAATGAGCAGTTCTTC.

V is TRBV4-1 and J is TRBJ1-4, with TRBD1 identical over 9 bases. CDR1 MGHRA and CDR2 YSYEKL come from the germline V gene. V shed 0 bases and J 8 bases; nucleotides not matched to a gene: 10. CDR3 length equals 17 residues. This CDR3 is CASSQEGQGTYPEKLFF. The CDR3 region has the DNA TGCGCCAGCAGCCAAGAGGGACAGGGAACTTACCCCGAAAAACTGTTTTTT.

This chain uses TRBV14 with TRBJ2-4; a possible D gene is TRBD2 (6 bases). Germline values: CDR1 SGHDN, CDR2 FVKESK. Between the trimmed V and J ends, which lost 0 bases and 7 bases, there was a span of 10 bases. The CDR3 length is 14 residues. CDR3 sequence reads: CASSQDAGRNIQYF. CDR3 nucleotide sequence: TGTGCCAGCAGCCAAGACGCAGGGAGGAACATTCAGTACTTC.

The J gene is TRBJ1-2, the V gene TRBV29-1; D not certain. With 0 bases removed from V and 8 bases from J, the gap between germline ends came to 7 bases. The germline gives CDR1 SQVTM, CDR2 ANQGSEA. The CDR3 consists of 11 residues. The CDR3 loop is CSVEDHSGYTF. The CDR3 nucleotides read TGCAGCGTTGAAGATCACTCCGGCTACACCTTC.

This clone was counted a few times. The chain recombines TRBV5-1 with TRBJ2-1; 10 nucleotides align to TRBD1. J was trimmed by 9 bases and V by 0 bases; bases with no gene match: 6. This CDR3 has 15 residues. CDR1 is SGHRS and CDR2 is YFSETQ in the germline V gene. In DNA form, the CDR3 reads TGCGCCAGCAGCTTGGGACAGGGGGCGCGGGCTGAGCAGTTCTTC. It yields the protein CASSLGQGARAEQFF. Filled out from reference TRBV5-1 and TRBJ2-1, the complete variable domain reads KAGVTQTPRYLIKTRGQQVTLSCSPISGHRSVSWYQQTPGQGLQFLFEYFSETQRNKGNFPGRFSGRQFSNSRSEMNVSTLELGDSALYLCASSLGQGARAEQFFGPGTRLTVL.

The V gene is TRBV15, the J gene TRBJ2-5; a weak D match, TRBD2 (5 bases). Germline CDR1 and CDR2: LNHNV and YYDKDF (reference sequence). V lost 0 bases, J lost 10 bases, and 18 bases lay in between. There are 15 residues in the CDR3. The CDR3 DNA reads as TGTGCCACCAGCAGAGAAGGATCCACACCGAGGGTCCAGTACTTC. This gives the protein CATSREGSTPRVQYF.

The chain recombines TRBV5-1 with TRBJ2-7, with 9 bases matching TRBD1. This CDR3 comprises 16 residues. Germline CDR1 is SGHRS and CDR2 is YFSETQ. Germline trimming cut 2 bases from V and 6 bases from J; bases unmatched to any gene: 12. The CDR3 protein is CASSLRPGQGGSEQYF. The CDR3 DNA follows: TGCGCCAGCAGCTTACGCCCGGGACAGGGAGGCTCCGAGCAGTACTTC.

V is TRBV30 and J is TRBJ1-3; possible D gene TRBD1, 5 bases. CDR1 is GTSNPN and CDR2 is SVGIG in the germline V gene (reference sequence). V was cut by 4 bases and J by 0 bases, with 10 bases left in between. The CDR3 covers 14 residues. The CDR3 region is CAWTKGLSGNTIYF. CDR3 bases: TGTGCCTGGACAAAGGGACTCTCTGGAAACACCATATATTTT. The full variable domain, in which reference TRBV30 and TRBJ1-3 provide the parts outside the CDR3, is SQTIHQWPATLVQPVGSPLSLECTVEGTSNPNLYWYRQAAGRGLQLLFYSVGIGQISSEVPQNLSASRPQDRQFILSSKKLLLSDSGFYLCAWTKGLSGNTIYFGEGSWLTVV.

This rearrangement joins TRBV9 to TRBJ2-1, with TRBD1 as a possible D gene (6 bases). Germline loops: CDR1 SGDLS, CDR2 YYNGEE. V gave up 3 bases and J gave up 5 bases, with 12 bases separating them. The CDR3 spans 14 residues. The CDR3 sequence: CASSATGNDNEQFF. CDR3 bases: TGTGCCAGCAGCGCAACAGGGAATGACAATGAGCAGTTCTTC.

The V and J genes are TRBV5-4 and TRBJ2-5, with TRBD2 identical over 16 bases. J gave up 7 bases and V 4 bases, and 7 bases lay outside the gene matches. The germline gives CDR1 SGHNT, CDR2 YYREEE (reference sequence). The CDR3 is 16 residues long. The CDR3 sequence is CASSSGTSGGAWTQYF. CDR3 DNA: TGTGCCAGCAGCAGTGGGACTAGCGGGGGGGCGTGGACCCAGTACTTC. Using reference TRBV5-4 and TRBJ2-5 for the parts outside the CDR3, the full variable domain is ETGVTQSPTHLIKTRGQQVTLRCSSQSGHNTVSWYQQALGQGPQFIFQYYREEENGRGNFPPRFSGLQFPNYSSELNVNALELDDSALYLCASSSGTSGGAWTQYFGPGTRLLVL.

The chain couples TRBV19 to TRBJ1-2, with TRBD1 matching 7 bases. The CDR3 runs 15 residues. Germline V CDR1 and CDR2: LNHDA, SQIVND (reference sequence). The junction had 8 bases not matched to a gene; V was cut back by 5 bases and J by 2 bases. The CDR3 here is CASSYGDRLNYGYTF. CDR3 DNA sequence: TGTGCCAGTAGTTACGGGGACAGACTAAACTATGGCTACACCTTC.